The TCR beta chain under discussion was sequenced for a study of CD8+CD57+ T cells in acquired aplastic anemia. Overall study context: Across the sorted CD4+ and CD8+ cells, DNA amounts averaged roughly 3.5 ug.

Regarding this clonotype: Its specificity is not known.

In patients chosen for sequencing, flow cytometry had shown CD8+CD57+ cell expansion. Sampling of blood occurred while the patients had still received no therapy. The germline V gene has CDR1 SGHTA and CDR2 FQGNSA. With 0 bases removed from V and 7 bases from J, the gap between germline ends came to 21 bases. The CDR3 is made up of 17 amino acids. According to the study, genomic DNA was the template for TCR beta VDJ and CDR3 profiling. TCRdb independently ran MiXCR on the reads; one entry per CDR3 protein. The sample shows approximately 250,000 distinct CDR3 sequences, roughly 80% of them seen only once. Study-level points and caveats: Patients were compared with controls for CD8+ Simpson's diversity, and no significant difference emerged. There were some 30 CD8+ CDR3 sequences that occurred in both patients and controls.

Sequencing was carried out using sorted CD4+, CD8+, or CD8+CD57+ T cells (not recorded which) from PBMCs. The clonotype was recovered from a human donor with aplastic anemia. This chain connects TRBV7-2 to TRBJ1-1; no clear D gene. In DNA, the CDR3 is TGTGCCAGCAGCTTAGCGGGAGCGGAGGTACGCAGTATTGAAGCTTTCTTT. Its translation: CASSLAGAEVRSIEAFF.